These 24 T cell receptor beta chains share one sample of origin, sequenced in a study of identical twins (dated by TCRdb to the mid-2010s). The library was built by means of 5' RACE. Sequencing relied on an Illumina HiSeq 2000. Starting from the raw public reads, TCRdb applied fastp trimming at Q25, assembled clones with MiXCR and retained in-frame beta chains. Each record represents a unique CDR3 protein, reported with the most common genes and DNA among its rows. A total of 270,000 or so distinct CDR3 sequences appear in this sample, around 8.8% of them only once. Of the sample, roughly 3.1% is held by the ten largest clones. These same data were also listed under a study on yellow fever vaccine responses in identical twins.

The specimen sequenced was CD8+ T cells sorted from blood. The receptor set was obtained from a woman aged 18 to 35 in good health.

The table lists this clonotype with many counts. This chain connects TRBV20-1 to TRBJ2-5; D remains unclear. The V end was cut by 0 bases, the J end by 3 bases, with 14 bases between. The V gene's germline CDR1 is DFQATT and CDR2 SNEGSKA (reference sequence). This CDR3 is 15 amino acids long. This CDR3 reads CSARDIAKRKETQYF. CDR3 DNA sequence: TGCAGTGCTAGAGATATAGCCAAACGCAAAGAGACCCAGTACTTC.

The V and J genes are TRBV24-1 and TRBJ2-4, with no clear D. The V gene lost 10 bases and the J gene lost 1 base, with 7 bases spanning the gap. The CDR3 totals 12 residues. Germline CDR1 KGHDR, CDR2 SFDVKD. CDR3 DNA sequence: TGTGCCACTTCCGGGGCCAAAAACATTCAGTACTTC. This sequence encodes CATSGAKNIQYF.

Many counts were recorded for this clonotype. V is TRBV10-2 and J is TRBJ2-1; D may be TRBD2 (5 bases). The germline gives CDR1 WSHSY, CDR2 SAAADI. The CDR3 contains 16 residues. The V gene lost 8 bases and the J gene lost 8 bases, with 25 bases spanning the gap. CDR3 nucleotide sequence: TGCGCCAGCGGACGGACGGAGGCCCTCTCAGTCTATGAGCAGTTCTTC. Its translation: CASGRTEALSVYEQFF.

The rearrangement joins TRBV19 to TRBJ1-2, with D tentatively TRBD1 (5 bases). The CDR3 extends over 14 amino acids. Germline-derived CDR1 and CDR2 are LNHDA and SQIVND (reference sequence). Trimming stripped 3 bases from V and 4 bases from J, with 12 bases between. This CDR3 reads CASSINGGAYGYTF. The CDR3 DNA sequence: TGTGCCAGTAGTATTAATGGGGGAGCCTATGGCTACACCTTC.

This clonotype showed up many times. This sequence joins TRBV7-9 and TRBJ2-5; possibly TRBD2 for D (6 bases). The length of the CDR3 is 16 residues. The V and J ends lost 7 bases and 5 bases respectively, with 23 bases between them. The germline CDR1 and CDR2 sequences are SEHNR and FQNEAQ (reference sequence). CDR3: CASTPSGILGGETQYF. CDR3 bases: TGTGCCAGCACACCCTCCGGGATACTAGGAGGGGAGACCCAGTACTTC.

The chain recombines TRBV19 with TRBJ2-7; D not certain. CDR1 and CDR2 from the germline V gene are LNHDA and SQIVND (reference sequence). V was cut by 2 bases and J by 2 bases, with 7 bases left in between. The CDR3 covers 13 residues. In nucleotides, the CDR3 is TGTGCCAGTAGTATACGACTCGCCTACGAGCAGTACTTC. Protein sequence: CASSIRLAYEQYF.

The chain carries TRBV29-1 and TRBJ1-2; TRBD1 aligns across 9 bases. The CDR3 extends over 11 amino acids. Germline CDR1 SQVTM, CDR2 ANQGSEA. After removal of 7 bases from V and 10 bases from J, the junction contained 7 bases not matched to a gene. The CDR3 sequence is CSGSGTGIYTF. Here the CDR3 DNA reads TGCAGCGGTTCCGGGACAGGGATCTACACCTTC.

This clonotype came up a few times. This rearrangement joins TRBV7-2 to TRBJ2-7, with 7 bases aligning to TRBD2. CDR1 and CDR2 from the germline V gene are SGHTA and FQGNSA. This CDR3 is 14 amino acids long. The V and J ends lost 7 bases and 4 bases, in that order; junction bases with no gene match: 10. The CDR3: CASTFGGSGYEQYF. The CDR3, as DNA: TGTGCCAGCACCTTTGGCGGGAGTGGGTACGAGCAGTACTTC.

This clonotype was found a few times. The V and J genes are TRBV27 and TRBJ2-5; 11 nucleotides align to TRBD1. Unmatched junction bases numbered 15, after V lost 2 bases and J lost 1 base. CDR1 and CDR2 from the germline V gene are MNHEY and SMNVEV (reference sequence). The CDR3 totals 20 residues. This CDR3 is CASSLPGQGALREGQETQYF. The CDR3 DNA reads TGTGCCAGCAGTTTACCTGGACAGGGGGCTCTCCGCGAGGGCCAAGAGACCCAGTACTTC.

The chain joins TRBV6-1 to TRBJ2-7, with D possibly matching TRBD1 (5 bases). The CDR3 sequence is 15 residues long. V shed 5 bases and J shed 5 bases, with 19 bases lying between them. The germline V gene has CDR1 MNHNS and CDR2 SASEGT. The CDR3 region is CASSLFTGSSDEQYF. The CDR3 region has the DNA TGTGCCAGCAGTCTTTTTACAGGTAGTTCGGACGAGCAGTACTTC.

This clonotype was observed at least ten times. CDR3 DNA: TGTGCCAGCAGCTTGTACGGGAGGGACACAGATACGCAGTATTTT. Translation: CASSLYGRDTDTQYF. The J gene is TRBJ2-3, the V gene TRBV14; 8 bases align to TRBD2. From germline, CDR1 is SGHDN and CDR2 FVKESK. V lost 5 bases to trimming and J lost 2 bases; unmatched junction nucleotides: 6. CDR3 size: 15 residues.

The CDR3: CAQRLSPGPDEQFF. Written as DNA, the CDR3 is TGTGCTCAAAGGCTAAGTCCGGGGCCAGATGAGCAGTTCTTC. The genes are TRBV30 and TRBJ2-1; either TRBD1 or TRBD2 may fit D (5 bases each). This CDR3 has 14 residues. Germline V gene sequence: CDR1 GTSNPN, CDR2 SVGIG (reference sequence).

The chain employs TRBV11-1 and TRBJ2-3; D is perhaps TRBD1 or TRBD2 (7 bases each). Germline CDR1 reads SGHAT; CDR2 reads FQDESV (reference sequence). The CDR3 totals 14 residues. V was shortened by 6 bases and J by 3 bases, with 13 bases between the two germline ends. This chain's CDR3 is CASRGRGRTDTQYF. In nucleotides, the CDR3 is TGTGCCAGCAGGGGGAGGGGGCGGACAGATACGCAGTATTTT.

This clonotype was detected only a few times. The chain recombines TRBV7-3 with TRBJ2-7, with 7 bases matching TRBD1. The CDR3 covers 15 residues. Germline trimming cut 2 bases from V and 5 bases from J; bases unmatched to any gene: 9. In germline, CDR1 is SGHTA, CDR2 FQGTGA. For the CDR3, the DNA is TGTGCCAGCAGCTTACAGACAGGGTATTTGAACGAGCAGTACTTC. Amino acid sequence: CASSLQTGYLNEQYF.

V gene TRBV20-1 combines with J gene TRBJ2-5; D unresolved. V was clipped by 4 bases and J by 2 bases, with 8 bases between them. The germline V gene encodes CDR1 DFQATT and CDR2 SNEGSKA (reference sequence). CDR3 length equals 12 residues. The CDR3 protein is CSANDGQETQYF. CDR3 DNA: TGCAGTGCTAATGACGGACAAGAGACCCAGTACTTC.

This clonotype was counted at least ten times. The chain is built from TRBV12-3 or TRBV12-4 and TRBJ2-7; 8 bases align to TRBD1. This CDR3 spans 14 amino acids. V lost 4 bases to trimming and J lost 3 bases; unmatched junction nucleotides: 5. This CDR3 reads CASSSDRALYEQYF. The CDR3 region has the DNA TGTGCCAGCAGTTCGGACAGGGCACTCTACGAGCAGTACTTC.

In its sample, this clonotype was seen a few times. The chain links TRBV7-2 to TRBJ2-1, with TRBD1 as a possible D gene (5 bases). There are 15 residues in the CDR3. The germline V gene encodes CDR1 SGHTA and CDR2 FQGNSA. V was trimmed by 0 bases and J by 1 base, leaving 7 bases between them. Here the CDR3 reads CASSLAGQSYNEQFF. CDR3 nucleotides: TGTGCCAGCAGCTTAGCGGGGCAGTCCTACAATGAGCAGTTCTTC.

This clonotype has a handful of counts. This chain uses TRBV20-1 with TRBJ2-1; D not certain. V was shortened by 5 bases and J by 5 bases, with 10 bases between the two germline ends. The CDR3 runs 12 residues. Germline values: CDR1 DFQATT, CDR2 SNEGSKA (reference sequence). The CDR3 sequence: CSAPRVNNEQFF. In nucleotides, the CDR3 is TGCAGTGCTCCTCGGGTGAACAATGAGCAGTTCTTC.

This chain uses TRBV4-3 with TRBJ2-6; TRBD2 might be the D (5 bases). Germline V gives CDR1 LGHNA, CDR2 YSLEER. This CDR3 comprises 19 residues. The germline V and J ends were trimmed by 1 base and 2 bases, with 18 bases remaining between them. CDR3 DNA: TGCGCCAGCAGCCAAGTATTTACAGTGGAGGAGCCTGGGGCCAACGTCCTGACTTTC. This sequence encodes CASSQVFTVEEPGANVLTF.

J is TRBJ1-2 and V is TRBV19; D gene unclear. The germline V and J ends were trimmed by 8 bases and 5 bases, with 15 bases remaining between them. Germline CDR1 is LNHDA and CDR2 is SQIVND (reference sequence). CDR3 length: 13 amino acids. CDR3 sequence (DNA): TGTGCCAGTCGACACAGCCCTTCGTATGGCTACACCTTC. Translation: CASRHSPSYGYTF.

This clonotype was seen at least ten times. The V and J genes are TRBV11-2 and TRBJ2-3; D unclear. The germline V gene has CDR1 SGHAT and CDR2 FQNNGV. V was pared by 1 base and J by 1 base, with 6 bases between. The CDR3 is 14 residues long. CDR3 region: CASSLVLGTDTQYF. CDR3 bases: TGTGCCAGCAGCTTAGTCTTGGGCACAGATACGCAGTATTTT.

This clonotype was found many times. V is TRBV7-2 and J is TRBJ2-5; D might be TRBD2 (5 bases). This CDR3 comprises 15 residues. CDR1 and CDR2 (germline): SGHTA, FQGNSA. V was trimmed by 5 bases and J by 5 bases, leaving 18 bases between them. The CDR3 nucleotides read TGTGCCAGCAGCCCCCATTGGCTACCGGGGGAGACCCAGTACTTC. This translates into CASSPHWLPGETQYF.

Ten or more counts support this clonotype. The genes are TRBV10-3 and TRBJ2-2, with 8 bases matching TRBD1. This CDR3 is 16 amino acids long. Germline V gives CDR1 ENHRY, CDR2 SYGVKD. After removal of 7 bases from V and 5 bases from J, the junction contained 12 bases not matched to a gene. The CDR3 sequence is CAIKSVQGASTGELFF. In nucleotides, the CDR3 is TGTGCCATCAAAAGCGTCCAGGGGGCTTCTACCGGGGAGCTGTTTTTT.

At least ten counts were recorded for this clonotype. The V and J genes are TRBV12-3 or TRBV12-4 and TRBJ2-1; 7 bases align to TRBD1. The CDR3 is 17 residues long. Trimming cost V 1 base and J 1 base; bases outside gene matches: 7. The CDR3 coding sequence is TGTGCCAGCAGTTTAGGAGCGTCACAGGGGTCCTACAATGAGCAGTTCTTC. Amino acids: CASSLGASQGSYNEQFF.